The rows below give T cell receptor beta chains drawn from one sample of a study of cytomegalovirus exposure and HLA in healthy donors. Profiling relied on immunoSEQ multiplex PCR, and the TCRdb table lists in-frame clones only, not all of them. Among over 200,000 clones listed, roughly 84% were seen once. Sequencing was carried out using PBMCs. The receptor set was obtained from a woman in her late teens or twenties in good health and CMV-seropositive. CDR3s include the opening cysteine and the closing phenylalanine or tryptophan. D genes are given only for firm matches. Not all rows give a size; the values are once, few, many and, for expanded clones, a class.

size: NA
D: NA
length: 16
J: TRBJ2-7
V: TRBV5-6
CDR3: CASSLATTETPYEQYF
DNA: TGTGCCAGCAGCTTGGCGACGACGGAGACCCCCTACGAGCAGTACTTC

size: NA
D: TRBD2
length: 19
J: TRBJ2-1
V: TRBV19
CDR3: CASSQGPSIRLASYNEQFF
DNA: TGTGCCAGTAGTCAAGGACCCAGTATTCGACTAGCCTCCTACAATGAGCAGTTCTTC

size: NA
D: NA
length: 14
J: TRBJ2-1
V: TRBV7-3
CDR3: CASSLTGPTDEQFF
DNA: TGTGCCAGCAGCTTAACGGGGCCGACGGATGAGCAGTTCTTC

size: once
D: NA
length: 13
J: TRBJ1-1
V: TRBV28
CDR3: CASSSLTVTEAFF
DNA: TGTGCCAGCAGTTCCTTGACAGTCACTGAAGCTTTCTTT

size: NA
D: TRBD2
length: 15
J: TRBJ2-1
V: TRBV4-1
CDR3: CASSQPGREWYEQFF
DNA: TGCGCCAGCAGCCAGCCAGGGCGGGAGTGGTATGAGCAGTTCTTC

size: NA
D: TRBD2
length: 16
J: TRBJ2-1
V: TRBV4-2
CDR3: CASSQDPSGVYNEQFF
DNA: TGTGCCAGCAGCCAAGATCCTAGCGGGGTTTACAATGAGCAGTTCTTC

size: NA
D: TRBD2
length: 16
J: TRBJ2-2
V: TRBV7-9
CDR3: CASSPSAGVSSGELFF
DNA: TGTGCCAGCAGCCCATCAGCGGGGGTAAGCTCCGGGGAGCTGTTTTTT

size: NA
D: TRBD1
length: 15
J: TRBJ2-7
V: TRBV15
CDR3: CATSTMQGDSYEQYF
DNA: TGTGCCACCAGCACGATGCAGGGGGACTCCTACGAGCAGTACTTC

size: NA
D: NA
length: 17
J: TRBJ1-1
V: TRBV29-1
CDR3: CSVDWAGGAEWSTEAFF
DNA: TGCAGCGTTGATTGGGCGGGGGGCGCGGAGTGGTCCACTGAAGCTTTCTTT

size: NA
D: TRBD2
length: 15
J: TRBJ2-7
V: TRBV6-1
CDR3: CASSEILAASYEQYF
DNA: TGTGCCAGCAGTGAAATCCTAGCGGCCTCCTACGAGCAGTACTTC

size: NA
D: NA
length: 16
J: TRBJ2-2
V: TRBV6-5
CDR3: CASSSLPRVNTGELFF
DNA: TGTGCCAGCAGTTCCCTCCCGAGGGTCAACACCGGGGAGCTGTTTTTT

size: NA
D: TRBD2
length: 17
J: TRBJ2-1
V: TRBV4-1
CDR3: CASSLVLAGVTYNEQFF
DNA: TGCGCCAGCAGCCTCGTTCTAGCGGGAGTAACATACAATGAGCAGTTCTTC

size: NA
D: NA
length: 13
J: TRBJ2-7
V: TRBV27
CDR3: CASSSGQLYEQYF
DNA: TGTGCCAGCAGTAGTGGACAGCTTTACGAGCAGTACTTC

size: once
D: TRBD1
length: 14
J: TRBJ2-7
V: TRBV4-1
CDR3: CASSQAGTGIEQYF
DNA: TGCGCCAGCAGCCAAGCGGGGACAGGGATCGAGCAGTACTTC

size: once
D: TRBD2
length: 15
J: TRBJ2-1
V: TRBV5-1
CDR3: CASSFTSGMSNEQFF
DNA: TGCGCCAGCAGCTTTACTAGCGGGATGTCCAATGAGCAGTTCTTC

size: NA
D: TRBD2
length: 18
J: TRBJ2-1
V: TRBV4-2
CDR3: CASSQEPGTSGSFYEQFF
DNA: TGTGCCAGCAGCCAAGAACCCGGAACTAGCGGGAGTTTTTATGAGCAGTTCTTC

size: few
D: NA
length: 12
J: TRBJ2-2
V: TRBV30
CDR3: CAWSFGAGELFF
DNA: NA

size: NA
D: NA
length: 13
J: TRBJ1-1
V: TRBV7-9
CDR3: CASSLSGNTEAFF
DNA: TGTGCCAGCAGCTTATCAGGGAACACTGAAGCTTTCTTT

size: NA
D: NA
length: 13
J: TRBJ2-1
V: TRBV27
CDR3: CASSLELSNEQFF
DNA: TGTGCCAGCAGTTTAGAACTGTCTAATGAGCAGTTCTTC

size: NA
D: NA
length: 15
J: TRBJ2-4
V: TRBV7-3
CDR3: CASSFGLGRGDIQYF
DNA: TGTGCCAGCAGCTTTGGCCTTGGCAGGGGGGACATTCAGTACTTC

size: NA
D: TRBD1
length: 15
J: TRBJ2-7
V: TRBV9
CDR3: CASSPRDSPNYEQYF
DNA: TGTGCCAGCAGCCCCCGGGACAGCCCTAACTACGAGCAGTACTTC

size: few
D: NA
length: 12
J: TRBJ2-7
V: TRBV5-6
CDR3: CASSRISDEQYF
DNA: TGTGCCAGCAGCCGGATCAGCGACGAGCAGTACTTC

size: NA
D: NA
length: 15
J: TRBJ2-2
V: TRBV5-1
CDR3: CASRYLQGDTGELFF
DNA: TGCGCCAGCAGGTATTTACAGGGTGACACCGGGGAGCTGTTTTTT

size: NA
D: TRBD2
length: 15
J: TRBJ2-7
V: TRBV7-9
CDR3: CASSLTSGRSYEQYF
DNA: TGTGCCAGCAGCTTAACTAGCGGGCGATCCTACGAGCAGTACTTC

size: NA
D: TRBD1
length: 14
J: TRBJ1-1
V: TRBV7-2
CDR3: CASSFHRGPTEAFF
DNA: TGTGCCAGCAGCTTTCACAGGGGACCCACTGAAGCTTTCTTT

size: NA
D: TRBD2
length: 15
J: TRBJ2-1
V: TRBV10-3
CDR3: CAIATSGSGGNEQFF
DNA: TGTGCCATCGCGACTAGCGGGAGCGGAGGGAATGAGCAGTTCTTC

size: NA
D: TRBD2
length: 16
J: TRBJ2-1
V: TRBV9
CDR3: CASSVSVGRTYNEQFF
DNA: TGTGCCAGCAGCGTATCGGTCGGGAGGACCTACAATGAGCAGTTCTTC

size: NA
D: TRBD2
length: 21
J: TRBJ2-2
V: TRBV4-1
CDR3: CASSSNVIPVLAGGPNRELFF
DNA: TGCGCCAGCAGCTCCAATGTGATCCCGGTGCTAGCGGGAGGTCCGAACAGGGAGCTGTTTTTT

size: few
D: TRBD1
length: 14
J: TRBJ1-2
V: TRBV5-4
CDR3: CASSARQGPYGYTF
DNA: TGTGCCAGCAGCGCCCGACAGGGTCCGTATGGCTACACCTTC

size: NA
D: NA
length: 17
J: TRBJ1-1
V: TRBV18
CDR3: CASSPPGGEVGNTEAFF
DNA: TGTGCCAGCTCACCACCTGGGGGGGAGGTTGGGAACACTGAAGCTTTCTTT

size: once
D: TRBD1
length: 16
J: TRBJ2-5
V: TRBV7-6
CDR3: CASSLSFGQGGETQYF
DNA: TGTGCCAGCAGCTTATCCTTCGGACAGGGTGGGGAGACCCAGTACTTC

size: NA
D: TRBD2
length: 18
J: TRBJ2-2
V: TRBV27
CDR3: CASSFETSGMINTGELFF
DNA: TGTGCCAGCAGTTTTGAGACTAGCGGGATGATTAACACCGGGGAGCTGTTTTTT

size: NA
D: NA
length: 16
J: TRBJ1-3
V: TRBV4-1
CDR3: CASSQGQLFSGNTIYF
DNA: TGCGCCAGCAGCCAAGGACAGCTTTTCTCTGGAAACACCATATATTTT

size: NA
D: TRBD2
length: 12
J: TRBJ2-1
V: TRBV10-3
CDR3: CAISDLAAGQFF
DNA: TGTGCCATCAGTGATCTAGCGGCAGGGCAGTTCTTC

size: NA
D: NA
length: 16
J: TRBJ2-2
V: TRBV28
CDR3: CASSFPGAGGGGELFF
DNA: TGTGCCAGCAGTTTTCCGGGAGCAGGGGGTGGCGGGGAGCTGTTTTTT

size: NA
D: NA
length: 13
J: TRBJ1-2
V: TRBV5-6
CDR3: CASSLERGYGYTF
DNA: TGTGCCAGCAGCTTGGAGAGGGGGTATGGCTACACCTTC

size: NA
D: NA
length: 16
J: TRBJ1-2
V: TRBV27
CDR3: CASSLYPTATNYGYTF
DNA: TGTGCCAGCAGTTTATACCCGACAGCTACCAACTATGGCTACACCTTC

size: NA
D: TRBD1
length: 14
J: TRBJ2-3
V: TRBV6-5
CDR3: CASSRTGPTDTQYF
DNA: TGTGCCAGCAGTAGGACAGGGCCCACAGATACGCAGTATTTT

size: NA
D: TRBD1
length: 14
J: TRBJ2-7
V: TRBV2
CDR3: CASSSGTGGYEQYF
DNA: TGTGCCAGCAGTTCCGGGACAGGGGGTTACGAGCAGTACTTC

size: NA
D: NA
length: 11
J: TRBJ1-5
V: TRBV6-1
CDR3: CAAEGDQPQHF
DNA: TGTGCCGCAGAGGGAGATCAGCCCCAGCATTTT

size: NA
D: NA
length: 13
J: TRBJ1-1
V: TRBV5-5
CDR3: CASSFQGDTEAFF
DNA: TGTGCCAGCAGCTTCCAGGGCGACACTGAAGCTTTCTTT

size: once
D: NA
length: 14
J: TRBJ2-1
V: TRBV7-9
CDR3: CASSLGRAYNEQFF
DNA: TGTGCCAGCAGCTTGGGCAGGGCCTACAATGAGCAGTTCTTC

size: few
D: TRBD1
length: 14
J: TRBJ1-1
V: TRBV10-1
CDR3: CASSEEPGQGVTFF
DNA: TGCGCCAGCAGTGAGGAACCGGGACAGGGGGTTACTTTCTTT

size: NA
D: NA
length: 14
J: TRBJ2-1
V: TRBV5-1
CDR3: CASSFVANYNEQFF
DNA: TGCGCCAGCAGCTTTGTAGCGAACTACAATGAGCAGTTCTTC